Listed below are T cell receptor beta chains from one sample, sequenced in a study of T cell responses to AZD1222 COVID-19 vaccine. Method: immunoSEQ multiplex PCR; TCRdb's copy keeps in-frame clones and lacks some. The repertoire holds 250,000 to 300,000 clones, with about 94% as singletons. Here the sequenced sample was peripheral blood, taken 28 days after the second AZD1222 dose. Receptors originate from an adult who received the AZD1222 COVID-19 vaccine. CDR3s leave out the opening cysteine and the closing phenylalanine or tryptophan. The D gene is left open where the match is weak.

v_call | d_call | cdr3_aa
TRBV18 | TRBD1 | ASSGTGDTGELF
TRBV5-4 | TRBD1 | ASSLAIGQGRNSPLH
TRBV3-1/TRBV3-2 | - | ASSQELISAGELF
TRBV12-3/TRBV12-4 | - | ATLLATGAQY
TRBV7-2 | TRBD1 | ASSFGTDALEQY
TRBV29-1 | TRBD1 | SVDTQGSTDTQY
TRBV3-1/TRBV3-2 | - | ASSQDVAASDGYT
TRBV27 | - | ASSLRENYEQY
TRBV2 | - | ASRDSYNEQF
TRBV7-6 | TRBD2 | ASSLAGDVYEQY
TRBV14 | - | ASSPATLRTEAF
TRBV9 | TRBD1 | ASSVNQGARTYEQY
TRBV28 | - | ASSFAGRPNYGYT
TRBV28 | - | ASNSGEYEQY